Below, 10 T cell receptor beta chains from the same sample are listed, as sequenced in a study of shared clonotypes between healthy human individuals. Some clones are missing from TCRdb's copy, which holds only in-frame ones; the method was immunoSEQ multiplex PCR. The sample consists of around 100,000 clones, just over 65% of them appearing once. Input material: memory CD8+ T cells sorted from blood. The subset denotes: CD45RO+ cells pooled with CCR7-negative TemRA cells. These receptors were collected from a woman between 25 and 40 years old in good health.

CDR3 nucleotide sequence: TGTGCCATCAGGCAACAGGGAACAATTGAAGCTTTCTTT. Translated, it gives CAIRQQGTIEAFF. V usage is TRBV10-3 and J usage is TRBJ1-1; tentative D call: TRBD1 (6 bases). This CDR3 is built from 13 residues. The V gene's germline CDR1 is ENHRY and CDR2 SYGVKD. Trimming removed 6 bases at V and 7 bases at J, with 15 bases between.

The table lists this clone with many counts. The V gene is TRBV6-1, the J gene TRBJ1-1; D not certain. The germline gives CDR1 MNHNS, CDR2 SASEGT. The CDR3 is made up of 15 amino acids. Trimming removed 1 base at V and 0 bases at J, with 9 bases between. The CDR3 DNA is TGTGCCAGCAGTGAAGACCGCACAGTGAACACTGAAGCTTTCTTT. Translating gives CASSEDRTVNTEAFF.

This chain uses TRBV25-1 with TRBJ1-1; TRBD1 is a possible D gene (5 bases). With 6 bases removed from V and 6 bases from J, the gap between germline ends came to 20 bases. Germline lookup yields CDR1 MGHDK and CDR2 SYGVNS. This CDR3 is 15 amino acids long. CDR3 in amino acids: CASSAHDRTGAEAFF. For the CDR3, the DNA is TGTGCCAGCAGCGCACACGACAGAACCGGCGCTGAAGCTTTCTTT.

Only one count was recorded for this clone. The chain combines TRBV28 with TRBJ2-1, with 13 bases identical to TRBD2. CDR3 length equals 19 residues. CDR1 MDHEN and CDR2 SYDVKM come from the germline V gene. With V trimmed by 2 bases and J by 5 bases, 12 bases remained unmatched. The CDR3 region is CASSLIGSYGLAGDNEQFF. CDR3 nucleotide sequence: TGTGCCAGCAGTTTAATTGGTTCTTATGGACTAGCGGGAGACAATGAGCAGTTCTTC.

A single count supports this clone. In DNA form, the CDR3 reads TGTGCCAGCAGCCGAAATTGGACACGGTACTTTCAGCCCCAGCATTTT. Amino acid sequence: CASSRNWTRYFQPQHF. The genes are TRBV28 and TRBJ1-5, with D possibly matching TRBD1 (5 bases). The V end lost 6 bases, the J end lost 6 bases, and 21 bases lay between the germline ends. Germline CDR1 MDHEN, CDR2 SYDVKM. The length of the CDR3 is 16 residues.

V gene TRBV28 combines with J gene TRBJ1-5, with D perhaps TRBD1 (5 bases). Germline lookup yields CDR1 MDHEN and CDR2 SYDVKM. This CDR3 comprises 15 residues. Deletions cut 5 bases from V and 4 bases from J, with 15 bases between. CDR3 in amino acids: CASSLDGAGNQPQHF. The CDR3 DNA follows: TGTGCCAGCAGTCTAGACGGGGCGGGGAATCAGCCCCAGCATTTT.

The chain uses TRBV2 and TRBJ2-7; TRBD2 is a possible D gene (5 bases). There are 18 residues in the CDR3. With 4 bases removed from V and 3 bases from J, the gap between germline ends came to 25 bases. In germline, CDR1 is SNHLY, CDR2 FYNNEI. The chain's CDR3 is CASSAGYVGPRPYYEQYF. The CDR3 nucleotides read TGTGCCAGCAGTGCGGGATATGTTGGGCCGCGCCCCTACTACGAGCAGTACTTC.

V usage is TRBV19 and J usage is TRBJ2-7; 9 bases agree with TRBD2. Germline lookup yields CDR1 LNHDA and CDR2 SQIVND (reference sequence). V dropped 6 bases and J dropped 2; count of bases not matched to a gene: 8. The CDR3 spans 15 residues. This chain's CDR3 is CASSLAVAGAYEQYF. Here the CDR3 DNA reads TGTGCCAGTAGCCTAGCCGTAGCGGGAGCCTACGAGCAGTACTTC.

On this clone: This specimen includes other DNA sequences encoding the same CDR3. The CDR3 sequence: CASSFSRYEQYF. For the CDR3, the DNA is TGTGCCAGCAGTTTTTCCCGATACGAGCAGTACTTC. The chain joins TRBV28 to TRBJ2-7; D is unresolved. From germline, CDR1 is MDHEN and CDR2 SYDVKM. The CDR3 has 12 amino acids. Trimming took off 3 bases at V and 4 bases at J, with 7 bases between the two ends.

The chain uses TRBV2 and TRBJ2-1, with 10 positions matching TRBD2. J was trimmed by 0 bases and V by 6 bases; bases with no gene match: 2. The CDR3 is 15 residues long. Germline V gives CDR1 SNHLY, CDR2 FYNNEI. The CDR3 sequence: CASRASGSSYNEQFF. DNA for the CDR3: TGTGCCAGCAGGGCTAGCGGGAGCTCCTACAATGAGCAGTTCTTC.